This T cell receptor beta chain was sequenced during a study of T cell responses to AZD1222 COVID-19 vaccine. Study summary: Samples with a second dose at about 4 or about 12 weeks were pooled together. Study results and caveats: Spike as a whole was targeted by vaccine-associated CD4 TCRs, dominant at 160-218 and 743-854. Nearly half of spike-specific TCRs reportedly go after variant regions that carry no mutations. The number of AZD1222 recipients seropositive at baseline was only 5 to 7.

Method: immunoSEQ multiplex PCR; TCRdb's copy keeps in-frame clones and lacks some. Altogether 95,000 or so clones are present, approximately 91% being singletons, with the ten largest covering roughly 2.8%. In the case of this clone: Its antigen remains unidentified.

The V gene lost 8 bases and the J gene lost 5 bases, with 15 bases spanning the gap. This CDR3 region has 13 residues. Germline assignment: CDR1 MNHEY and CDR2 SMNVEV (reference sequence). The chain carries TRBV27 and TRBJ1-1; D is possibly TRBD1 (6 bases). The sequenced sample was peripheral blood, obtained on day 0 of AZD1222 vaccination. This sequence was found in an adult in good health. The DNA of the CDR3 is TGTGCCAGCCGAACAGGGAGGTGGACTGAAGCTTTCTTT. Its protein product is CASRTGRWTEAFF.